A selection of T cell receptor beta chains follows, all from one sample in a study of T cell responses to AZD1222 COVID-19 vaccine. TCRdb's copy holds only in-frame clones and misses some; the assay was immunoSEQ multiplex PCR. Among 44,000 or so clones listed, nearly 85% were seen once. The sample in question was peripheral blood, obtained on day 0 of AZD1222 vaccination. The origin of the receptors is an adult in good health. The conserved cysteine and the conserved F or W are not part of the CDR3 here.

cdr3_aa: ASSFPASGTYEQY; j_call: TRBJ2-7; v_call: TRBV28; cdr3_length: 13
cdr3_aa: ASSPGAGGQETQY; j_call: TRBJ2-5; v_call: TRBV11-2; cdr3_length: 13
cdr3_aa: ASSFGGGSYNEQF; j_call: TRBJ2-1; v_call: TRBV5-4; cdr3_length: 13
cdr3_aa: ASRPPRGSGNTIY; j_call: TRBJ1-3; v_call: TRBV7-2; cdr3_length: 13
cdr3_aa: ASSSTGNSNQPQH; j_call: TRBJ1-5; v_call: TRBV3-1/TRBV3-2; cdr3_length: 13
cdr3_aa: ASFVGTASYEQY; j_call: TRBJ2-7; v_call: TRBV6-5; cdr3_length: 12
cdr3_aa: ASSPGGQGGNTQY; j_call: TRBJ2-3; v_call: TRBV7-9; cdr3_length: 13
cdr3_aa: ASPPTSFSYEQY; j_call: TRBJ2-7; v_call: TRBV7-3; cdr3_length: 12
cdr3_aa: ASGLGGVGTGELF; j_call: TRBJ2-2; v_call: TRBV7-2; cdr3_length: 13
cdr3_aa: ASSPRTYNEKLF; j_call: TRBJ1-4; v_call: TRBV7-2; cdr3_length: 12
cdr3_aa: ASSAITGSGSPLH; j_call: TRBJ1-6; v_call: TRBV11-2; cdr3_length: 13
cdr3_aa: ASSFSIPSPYNEQF; j_call: TRBJ2-1; v_call: TRBV11-2; cdr3_length: 14
cdr3_aa: ASSFGTGEDNEQF; j_call: TRBJ2-1; v_call: TRBV5-6; cdr3_length: 13
cdr3_aa: ASSGREPNEQF; j_call: TRBJ2-1; v_call: TRBV5-4; cdr3_length: 11